This entry is about one T cell receptor (beta chain). The sample comes from a study of blood T cells in healthy people across ages. The CDR3 extends over 19 amino acids. Trimming cost V 0 bases and J 4 bases; bases outside gene matches: 12. Germline CDR1 and CDR2: LNHNV and YYDKDF (reference sequence). Primers used in a second PCR of about 7 to 11 cycles were a sample-barcoded 5' primer and a J-beta primer mix. TCRdb fed the 5' RACE reads into MiXCR, producing one record per CDR3 protein. The sample yields 630,000 or so distinct CDR3 sequences, approximately 31% seen once. Sequenced input: blood. The chain uses TRBV15 and TRBJ2-1, with TRBD2 matching over 10 bases. The receptor's source is a woman over 75 in good health. CDR3 region: CATSRDPPSGSVGYNEQFF. DNA of the CDR3: TGTGCCACCAGCAGAGATCCCCCTAGCGGGAGTGTGGGTTACAATGAGCAGTTCTTC.